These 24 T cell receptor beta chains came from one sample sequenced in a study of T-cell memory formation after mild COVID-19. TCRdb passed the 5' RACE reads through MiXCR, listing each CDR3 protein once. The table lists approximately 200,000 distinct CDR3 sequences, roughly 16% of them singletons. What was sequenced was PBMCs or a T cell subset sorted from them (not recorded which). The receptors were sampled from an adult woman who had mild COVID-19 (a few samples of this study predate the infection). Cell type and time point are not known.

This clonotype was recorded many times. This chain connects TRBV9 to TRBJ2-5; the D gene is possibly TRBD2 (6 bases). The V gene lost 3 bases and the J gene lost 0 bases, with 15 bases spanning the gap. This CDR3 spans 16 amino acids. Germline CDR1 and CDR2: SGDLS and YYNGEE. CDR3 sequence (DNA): TGTGCCAGCAGCGAACGAAGTGGGAGGAACCAAGAGACCCAGTACTTC. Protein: CASSERSGRNQETQYF.

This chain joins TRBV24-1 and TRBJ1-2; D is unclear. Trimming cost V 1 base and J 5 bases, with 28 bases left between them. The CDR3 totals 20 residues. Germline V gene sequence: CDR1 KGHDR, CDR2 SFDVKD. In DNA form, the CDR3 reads TGTGCCACCAGTGATTTTCTCGTCTCACCAGGCGCCACACTCTTATATGGCTACACCTTC. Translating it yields CATSDFLVSPGATLLYGYTF.

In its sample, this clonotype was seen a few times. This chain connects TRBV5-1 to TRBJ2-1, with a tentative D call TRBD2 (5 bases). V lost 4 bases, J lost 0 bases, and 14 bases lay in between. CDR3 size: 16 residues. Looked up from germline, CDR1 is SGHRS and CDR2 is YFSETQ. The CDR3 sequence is CASSMGSRDSYNEQFF. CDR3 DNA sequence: TGCGCCAGCAGCATGGGCTCCCGGGACTCCTACAATGAGCAGTTCTTC.

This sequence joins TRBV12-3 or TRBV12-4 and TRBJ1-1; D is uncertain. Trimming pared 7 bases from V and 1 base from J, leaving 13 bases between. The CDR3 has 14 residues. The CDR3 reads CASNIGNQNTEAFF. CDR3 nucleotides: TGTGCCAGCAACATAGGGAATCAGAACACTGAAGCTTTCTTT.

The CDR3 DNA reads TGTGCCACCAGCAGAGATGCACTTATGGGGCAGTACTTC. It yields the protein CATSRDALMGQYF. This chain connects TRBV15 to TRBJ2-7; D call uncertain. Per the germline V gene, CDR1 is LNHNV and CDR2 is YYDKDF (reference sequence). V was trimmed by 0 bases and J by 9 bases, leaving 12 bases between them. The CDR3 runs to 13 residues.

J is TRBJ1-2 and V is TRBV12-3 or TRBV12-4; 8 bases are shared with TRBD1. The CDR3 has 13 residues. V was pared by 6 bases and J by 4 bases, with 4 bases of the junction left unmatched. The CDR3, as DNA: TGTGCCAGCAGCACGCAGGGGGCCTATGGCTACACCTTC. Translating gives CASSTQGAYGYTF.

CDR3 amino acids: CATCPRTNTGELFF. Here the CDR3 DNA reads TGTGCCACCTGCCCAAGGACGAACACCGGGGAGCTGTTTTTT. The chain employs TRBV6-5 and TRBJ2-2, with D unclear. This CDR3 has 14 amino acids. Trimming left V 10 bases short and J 0 bases short, with 12 bases between. CDR1 and CDR2 from the germline V gene are MNHEY and SVGAGI.

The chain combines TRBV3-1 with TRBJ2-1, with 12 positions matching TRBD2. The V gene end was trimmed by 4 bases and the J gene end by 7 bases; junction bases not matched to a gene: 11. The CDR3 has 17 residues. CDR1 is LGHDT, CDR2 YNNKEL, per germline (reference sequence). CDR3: CASSPSSSGRAGNEQFF. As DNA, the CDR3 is TGTGCCAGCAGCCCGAGCTCTAGCGGGAGGGCCGGTAATGAGCAGTTCTTC.

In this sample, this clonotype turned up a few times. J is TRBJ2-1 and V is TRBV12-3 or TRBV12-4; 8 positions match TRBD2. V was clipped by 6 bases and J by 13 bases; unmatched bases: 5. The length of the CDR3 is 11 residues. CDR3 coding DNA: TGTGCCAGCAGCCCGACTAGCGTACAGTTCTTC. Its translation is CASSPTSVQFF.

The CDR3 loop is CASRRLAGGINIQYF. Here the CDR3 DNA reads TGTGCCAGCAGGCGACTAGCGGGAGGAATAAACATTCAGTACTTC. The chain uses TRBV6-2 or TRBV6-3 and TRBJ2-4, with 13 bases lining up with TRBD2. The CDR3 length is 15 residues. Germline V CDR1 and CDR2: MNHEY, SVGEGT. Unmatched junction bases numbered 5, after V lost 6 bases and J lost 6 bases.

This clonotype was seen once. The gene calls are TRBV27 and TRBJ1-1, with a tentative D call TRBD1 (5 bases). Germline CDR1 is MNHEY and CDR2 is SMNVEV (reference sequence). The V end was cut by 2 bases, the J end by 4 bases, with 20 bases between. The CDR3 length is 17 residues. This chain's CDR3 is CASSLQAGSWLGTEAFF. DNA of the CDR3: TGTGCCAGCAGTTTACAGGCAGGGAGTTGGTTGGGCACTGAAGCTTTCTTT.

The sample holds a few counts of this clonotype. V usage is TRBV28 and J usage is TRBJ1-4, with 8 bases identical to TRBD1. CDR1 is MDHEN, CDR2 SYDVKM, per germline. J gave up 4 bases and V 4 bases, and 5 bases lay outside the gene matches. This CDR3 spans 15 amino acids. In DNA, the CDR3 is TGTGCCAGCAGTTCGGGACAGGCCTTTAATGAAAAACTGTTTTTT. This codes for CASSSGQAFNEKLFF.

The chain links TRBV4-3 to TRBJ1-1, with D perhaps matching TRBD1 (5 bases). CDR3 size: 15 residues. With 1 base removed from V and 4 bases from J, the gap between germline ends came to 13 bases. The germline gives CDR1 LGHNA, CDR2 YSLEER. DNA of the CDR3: TGCGCCAGCAGCCAAGGACAGACCCGAGGCACTGAAGCTTTCTTT. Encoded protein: CASSQGQTRGTEAFF.

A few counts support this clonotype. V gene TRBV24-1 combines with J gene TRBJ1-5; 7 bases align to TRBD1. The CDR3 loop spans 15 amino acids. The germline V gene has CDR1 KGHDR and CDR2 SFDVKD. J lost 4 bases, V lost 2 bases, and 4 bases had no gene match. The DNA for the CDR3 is TGTGCCACCAGTGATTCGACAGGGCCTAATCAGCCCCAGCATTTT. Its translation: CATSDSTGPNQPQHF.

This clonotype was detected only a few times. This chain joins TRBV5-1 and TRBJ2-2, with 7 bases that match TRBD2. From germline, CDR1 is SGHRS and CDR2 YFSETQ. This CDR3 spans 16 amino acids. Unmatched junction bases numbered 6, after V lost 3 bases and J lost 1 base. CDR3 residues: CASSSSGTGNTGELFF. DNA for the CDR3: TGCGCCAGCAGCTCGAGCGGGACGGGGAACACCGGGGAGCTGTTTTTT. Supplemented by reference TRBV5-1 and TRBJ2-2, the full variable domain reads KAGVTQTPRYLIKTRGQQVTLSCSPISGHRSVSWYQQTPGQGLQFLFEYFSETQRNKGNFPGRFSGRQFSNSRSEMNVSTLELGDSALYLCASSSSGTGNTGELFFGEGSRLTVL.

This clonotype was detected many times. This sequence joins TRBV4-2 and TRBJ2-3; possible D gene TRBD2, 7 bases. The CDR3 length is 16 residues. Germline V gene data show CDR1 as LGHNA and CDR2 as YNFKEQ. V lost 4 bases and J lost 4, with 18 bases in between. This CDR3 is CASSRRLREGADTQYF. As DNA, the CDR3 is TGTGCCAGCAGCCGTCGTTTAAGGGAGGGGGCAGATACGCAGTATTTT.

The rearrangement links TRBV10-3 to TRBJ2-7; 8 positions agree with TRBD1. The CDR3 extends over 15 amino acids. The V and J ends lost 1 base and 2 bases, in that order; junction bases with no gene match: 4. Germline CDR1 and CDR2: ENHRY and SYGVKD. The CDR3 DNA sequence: TGTGCCATCAGTGAGTATGGGGGACAGGCCTACGAGCAGTACTTC. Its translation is CAISEYGGQAYEQYF.

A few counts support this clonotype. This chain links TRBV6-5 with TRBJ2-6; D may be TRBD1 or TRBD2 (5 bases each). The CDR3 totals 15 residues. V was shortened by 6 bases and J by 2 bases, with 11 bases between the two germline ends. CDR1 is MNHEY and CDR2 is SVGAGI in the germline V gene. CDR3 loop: CASSPRGAGANVLTF. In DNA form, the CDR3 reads TGTGCCAGCAGCCCTCGAGGGGCTGGGGCCAACGTCCTGACTTTC.

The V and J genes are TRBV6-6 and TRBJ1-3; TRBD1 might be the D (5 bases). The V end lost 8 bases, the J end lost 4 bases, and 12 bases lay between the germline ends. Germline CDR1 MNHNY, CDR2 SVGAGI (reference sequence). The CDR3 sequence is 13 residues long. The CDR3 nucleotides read TGTGCCAGCGTGACAGAGCGGGGAAACACCATATATTTT. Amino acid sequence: CASVTERGNTIYF.

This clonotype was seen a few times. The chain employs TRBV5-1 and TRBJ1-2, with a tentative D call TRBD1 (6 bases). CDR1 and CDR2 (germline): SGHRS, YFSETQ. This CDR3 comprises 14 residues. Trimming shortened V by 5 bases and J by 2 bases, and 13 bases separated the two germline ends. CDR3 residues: CASRYGGGNYGYTF. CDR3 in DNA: TGCGCCAGCAGATACGGAGGGGGGAACTATGGCTACACCTTC.

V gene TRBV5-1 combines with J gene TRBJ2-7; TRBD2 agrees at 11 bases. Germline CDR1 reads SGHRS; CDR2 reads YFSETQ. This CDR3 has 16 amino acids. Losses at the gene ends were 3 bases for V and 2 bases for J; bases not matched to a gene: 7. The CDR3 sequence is CASSSLAGGPTYEQYF. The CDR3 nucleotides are TGCGCCAGCAGCTCCCTAGCGGGGGGCCCTACCTACGAGCAGTACTTC. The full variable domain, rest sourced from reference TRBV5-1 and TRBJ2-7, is KAGVTQTPRYLIKTRGQQVTLSCSPISGHRSVSWYQQTPGQGLQFLFEYFSETQRNKGNFPGRFSGRQFSNSRSEMNVSTLELGDSALYLCASSSLAGGPTYEQYFGPGTRLTVT.

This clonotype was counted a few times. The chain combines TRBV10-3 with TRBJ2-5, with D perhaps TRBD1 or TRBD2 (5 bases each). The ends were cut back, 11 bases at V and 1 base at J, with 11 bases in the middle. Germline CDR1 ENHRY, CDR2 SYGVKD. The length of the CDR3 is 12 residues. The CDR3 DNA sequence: TGTGCCTCCGGGACCCGCCAAGAGACCCAGTACTTC. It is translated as CASGTRQETQYF.

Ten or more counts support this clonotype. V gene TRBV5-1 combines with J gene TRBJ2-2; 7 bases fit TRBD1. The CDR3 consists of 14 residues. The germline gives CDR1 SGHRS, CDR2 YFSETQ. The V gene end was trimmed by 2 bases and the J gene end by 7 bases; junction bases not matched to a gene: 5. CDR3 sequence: CASSFKGADGELFF. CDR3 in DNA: TGCGCCAGCAGCTTCAAGGGGGCGGACGGGGAGCTGTTTTTT.

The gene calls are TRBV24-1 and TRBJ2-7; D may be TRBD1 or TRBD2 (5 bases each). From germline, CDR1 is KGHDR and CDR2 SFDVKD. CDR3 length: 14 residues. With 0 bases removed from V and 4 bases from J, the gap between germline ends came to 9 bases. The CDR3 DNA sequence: TGTGCCACCAGTGATTTGGACAGACTATACGAGCAGTACTTC. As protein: CATSDLDRLYEQYF.